This T cell receptor beta chain comes out of a study of blood T cells in healthy people across ages. The overall study: Using template switching, researchers captured about one barcoded beta molecule for each two T cells.

CDR3 size: 16 residues. CDR1 is SGHRS and CDR2 is YFSETQ in the germline V gene. V lost 6 bases and J 6 bases, leaving 22 bases between the germline ends. Next came a second PCR, run for roughly 6 to 11 cycles, which used a sample-barcoded 5' primer along with a J-beta primer mix. TCRdb called the 5' RACE reads again in MiXCR, with one record for every CDR3 protein. Among around 970,000 distinct CDR3 sequences listed, about 51% were seen once. The study drew donors from healthy Caucasian individuals in Russia aged 6 to 90. There were at least 5 micrograms of total RNA extracted from every sample. The rearrangement joins TRBV5-1 to TRBJ2-1, with TRBD1 as a possible D gene (5 bases). This receptor was taken from a woman aged 60-75 years in good health. The sample consisted of blood. Here the CDR3 reads CASTVGEDTRCNEQFF. In DNA, the CDR3 is TGCGCCAGCACAGTAGGTGAGGACACGAGATGCAATGAGCAGTTCTTC.